This T cell receptor beta chain derives from a study of tumor-infiltrating lymphocytes in primary liver carcinoma. Study at large: All patients had surgically resected primary liver carcinoma.

From approximately 530 ng of total RNA, TCR beta-specific cDNA was reverse-transcribed using a constant-region primer. What produced the TCR beta libraries was three nested multiplex PCR rounds using slightly modified ARM-PCR. For roughly 11 cycles apiece, the opening two PCR rounds ran with TRBV1-TRBV30 forward primers and a C-beta reverse primer. TCRdb passed the multiplex PCR reads through MiXCR, listing each CDR3 protein once. The data contain 250,000 to 350,000 distinct CDR3 sequences, approximately 54% of them singletons. Blood RNA was derived from unsorted whole blood, and germline DNA was extracted too. It was before surgery that approximately 4.3 milliliters of peripheral blood were collected. On this clonotype: What it recognizes is unknown. Possible read error: a much larger clone is one base away.

Regarding the study as a whole: Samples, which were bulk and unsorted, did not allow CD4+ and CD8+ repertoires to be compared. Blood's top-250-clone fraction was significantly lower than that of tumors (p = 0.039).

The germline gives CDR1 SQVTM, CDR2 ANQGSEA. This CDR3 is 14 amino acids long. This TCR was recovered from a woman in her 30s with primary liver carcinoma and hepatitis B virus infection. The chain uses TRBV29-1 and TRBJ2-3; 7 bases line up with TRBD1. The sequencing sample was made of peripheral blood. DNA of the CDR3: TGCAGCGTCGAACAGGGGCTCAGCAGAGATACGCAGTATTTT. Residues: CSVEQGLSRDTQYF.